This T cell receptor (beta chain) derives from a study of response to subunit inactivated influenza vaccine. As regards this clonotype: Its specificity is not known.

Germline V gene sequence: CDR1 SGHRS, CDR2 YFSETQ. The CDR3 is 15 residues long. V was cut by 0 bases and J by 4 bases, with 13 bases left in between. Study-level points and caveats: It was suggested by the authors that few new T cells are recruited by each seasonal influenza vaccination.

TCRdb redid the calling of the RT-PCR reads with MiXCR, one entry per CDR3 protein. The table records about 780,000 distinct CDR3 sequences, roughly 18% of them present only once. Specimen: PBMCs from blood, collected about 5 days after vaccination. This TCR was recovered from a man aged 45 to 65 who received an inactivated influenza vaccine. V is TRBV5-1 and J is TRBJ1-1; tentatively, D is TRBD1 (6 bases). The CDR3 nucleotides are TGCGCCAGCAGCTTGGAGGACAGCAGGAGCACTGAAGCTTTCTTT. Protein: CASSLEDSRSTEAFF. The entire variable domain, with the rest obtained from reference TRBV5-1 and TRBJ1-1, is as follows: KAGVTQTPRYLIKTRGQQVTLSCSPISGHRSVSWYQQTPGQGLQFLFEYFSETQRNKGNFPGRFSGRQFSNSRSEMNVSTLELGDSALYLCASSLEDSRSTEAFFGQGTRLTVV.